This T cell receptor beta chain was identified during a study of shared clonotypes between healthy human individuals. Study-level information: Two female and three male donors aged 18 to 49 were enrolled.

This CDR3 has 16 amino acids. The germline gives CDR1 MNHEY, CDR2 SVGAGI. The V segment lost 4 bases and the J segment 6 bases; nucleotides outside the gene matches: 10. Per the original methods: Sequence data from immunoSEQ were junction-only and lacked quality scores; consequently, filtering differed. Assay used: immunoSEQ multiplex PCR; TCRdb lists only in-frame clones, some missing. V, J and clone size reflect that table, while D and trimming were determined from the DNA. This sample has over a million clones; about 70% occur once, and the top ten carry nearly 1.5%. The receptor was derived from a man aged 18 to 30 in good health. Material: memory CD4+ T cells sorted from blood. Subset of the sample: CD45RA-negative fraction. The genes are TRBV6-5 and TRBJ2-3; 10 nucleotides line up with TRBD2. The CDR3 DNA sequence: TGTGCCAGCAGTTTATCCGGACTAGCGGCCTTTGATACGCAGTATTTT. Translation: CASSLSGLAAFDTQYF.